The 7 T cell receptor beta chains listed next were all sequenced from one sample in a study of blood T cells in healthy people across ages. With a J-beta primer mix and a sample-barcoded 5' primer, a second PCR ran roughly 7 to 11 cycles. TCRdb re-called the 5' RACE reads through MiXCR, storing one row per CDR3 protein. Among roughly 640,000 distinct CDR3 sequences, about 30% were seen once, and the ten largest hold 15% to 18%. The sequenced material came from blood. The receptor set was obtained from a woman over 75 in good health.

With respect to this clonotype: This may stem from a read error, because a much larger clone lies one nucleotide away. CDR3 sequence reads: CARSEGLDQPQHF. The CDR3 nucleotides read TGTGCCCGGAGTGAGGGTTTGGATCAGCCCCAGCATTTT. J is TRBJ1-5 and V is TRBV30; no clear D. CDR1 GTSNPN and CDR2 SVGIG come from the germline V gene (reference sequence). The CDR3 loop spans 13 amino acids.

This clonotype was counted many times. The J gene is TRBJ1-2, the V gene TRBV9; a weak D match, TRBD1 (6 bases). CDR1 and CDR2 (germline): SGDLS, YYNGEE. The CDR3 is made up of 14 amino acids. Trimming took off 3 bases at V and 4 bases at J, with 13 bases between the two ends. CDR3 bases: TGTGCCAGCAGCGCACAGGGTACCGGCTATGGCTACACCTTC. It specifies CASSAQGTGYGYTF.

This clonotype was counted ten times or more. The gene calls are TRBV7-9 and TRBJ1-2; D gene ambiguous. The CDR3 is made up of 16 amino acids. CDR1 SEHNR and CDR2 FQNEAQ come from the germline V gene (reference sequence). Trimming cost V 5 bases and J 2 bases, with 18 bases left between them. CDR3 loop: CASSPSLSRENYGYTF. The DNA of the CDR3 is TGTGCCAGCAGCCCCTCCCTATCACGGGAAAACTATGGCTACACCTTC.

This chain joins TRBV30 and TRBJ1-2; 7 nucleotides agree with TRBD1. The J segment lost 4 bases and the V segment lost 0 bases, leaving 8 bases of the junction unmatched. The CDR3 is made up of 15 amino acids. CDR1 and CDR2 (germline): GTSNPN, SVGIG (reference sequence). The CDR3 region is CAWSVTQGFIYGYTF. The CDR3 DNA reads as TGTGCCTGGAGTGTGACACAGGGGTTCATCTATGGCTACACCTTC.

There are many counts of this clonotype. The rearrangement links TRBV5-1 to TRBJ1-1; no clear D. Trimming removed 4 bases from V and 1 base from J, with 8 bases in between. This CDR3 has 13 amino acids. Per the germline V gene, CDR1 is SGHRS and CDR2 is YFSETQ. This CDR3 reads CASSMTANTEAFF. For the CDR3, the DNA is TGCGCCAGCAGCATGACGGCGAACACTGAAGCTTTCTTT.

Note on this clonotype: This may stem from a read error, because a much larger clone lies one nucleotide away. The V gene is TRBV6-6, the J gene TRBJ2-5, with 11 bases matching TRBD1. Germline V gene data show CDR1 as MNHNY and CDR2 as SVGAGI (reference sequence). Trimming took 11 bases from V and 11 from J; bases not matched to a gene: 19. This CDR3 comprises 15 residues. CDR3 loop: CAGKTGTGGYNEQYF. DNA for the CDR3: TGTGCCGGGAAGACCGGGACAGGGGGATACAATGAGCAGTACTTC.

The table lists this clonotype with many counts. This chain uses TRBV11-2 with TRBJ2-1; D is perhaps TRBD2 (5 bases). CDR3 length equals 14 residues. Per germline, CDR1 SGHAT and CDR2 FQNNGV. With 2 bases removed from V and 2 bases from J, the gap between germline ends came to 7 bases. The DNA for the CDR3 is TGTGCCAGCAGCTTAAGGACTGCCTACAATGAGCAGTTCTTC. Its translation: CASSLRTAYNEQFF.